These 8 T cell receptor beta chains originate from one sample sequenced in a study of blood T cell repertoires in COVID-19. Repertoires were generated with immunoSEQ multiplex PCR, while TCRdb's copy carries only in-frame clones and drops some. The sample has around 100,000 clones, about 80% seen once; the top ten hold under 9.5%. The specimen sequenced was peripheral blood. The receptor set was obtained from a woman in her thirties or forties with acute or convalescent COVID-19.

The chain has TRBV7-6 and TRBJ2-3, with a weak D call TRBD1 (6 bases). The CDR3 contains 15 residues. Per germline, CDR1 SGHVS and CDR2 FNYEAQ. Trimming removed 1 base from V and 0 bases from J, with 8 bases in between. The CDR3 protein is CASSLDRVSTDTQYF. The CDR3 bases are TGTGCCAGCAGCTTAGACAGGGTTAGCACAGATACGCAGTATTTT. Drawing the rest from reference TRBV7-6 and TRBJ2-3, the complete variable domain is GAGVSQSPRYKVTKRGQDVALRCDPISGHVSLYWYRQALGQGPEFLTYFNYEAQQDKSGLPNDRFSAERPEGSISTLTIQRTEQRDSAMYRCASSLDRVSTDTQYFGPGTRLTVL.

CDR3 bases: TGTGCCAGCTCACCATTTGGCGGAGGACAGCGAGGGACCCAGTACTTC. This translates into CASSPFGGGQRGTQYF. The chain links TRBV18 to TRBJ2-5, with D maybe TRBD1 (6 bases). The CDR3 spans 16 residues. From germline, CDR1 is KGHSH and CDR2 LQKENI. V gave up 2 bases and J gave up 7 bases, with 20 bases separating them.

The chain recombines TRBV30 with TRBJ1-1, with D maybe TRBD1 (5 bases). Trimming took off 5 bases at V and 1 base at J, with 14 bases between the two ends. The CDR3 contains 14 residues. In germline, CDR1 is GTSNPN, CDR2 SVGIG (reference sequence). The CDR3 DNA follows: TGTGCCTGGGTGACAGTACGACAGAACACTGAAGCTTTCTTT. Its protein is CAWVTVRQNTEAFF.

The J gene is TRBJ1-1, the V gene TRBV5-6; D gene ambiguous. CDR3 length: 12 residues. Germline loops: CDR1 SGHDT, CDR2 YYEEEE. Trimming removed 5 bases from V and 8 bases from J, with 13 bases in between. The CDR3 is CASSGQVAEAFF. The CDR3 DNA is TGTGCCAGCAGTGGGCAGGTCGCCGAAGCTTTCTTT.

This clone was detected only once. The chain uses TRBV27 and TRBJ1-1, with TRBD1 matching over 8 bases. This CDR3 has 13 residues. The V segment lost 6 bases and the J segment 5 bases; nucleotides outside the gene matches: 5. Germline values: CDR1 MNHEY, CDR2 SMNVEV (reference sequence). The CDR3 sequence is CASRKQGGTEAFF. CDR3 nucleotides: TGTGCCAGCAGAAAACAGGGGGGGACTGAAGCTTTCTTT.

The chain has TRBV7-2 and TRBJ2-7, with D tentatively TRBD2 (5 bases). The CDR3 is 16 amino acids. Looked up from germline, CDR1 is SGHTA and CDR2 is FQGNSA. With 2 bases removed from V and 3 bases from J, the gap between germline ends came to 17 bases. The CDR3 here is CASSLRWTGVDYEQYF. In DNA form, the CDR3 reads TGTGCCAGCAGCTTAAGGTGGACCGGGGTAGACTACGAGCAGTACTTC.

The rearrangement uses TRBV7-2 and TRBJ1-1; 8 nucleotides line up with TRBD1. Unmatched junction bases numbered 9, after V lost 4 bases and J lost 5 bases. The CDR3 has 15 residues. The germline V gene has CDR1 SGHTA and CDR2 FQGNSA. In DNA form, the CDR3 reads TGTGCCAGCAGCTCCAGCCAGGGGGCAGGTACTGAAGCTTTCTTT. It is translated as CASSSSQGAGTEAFF.

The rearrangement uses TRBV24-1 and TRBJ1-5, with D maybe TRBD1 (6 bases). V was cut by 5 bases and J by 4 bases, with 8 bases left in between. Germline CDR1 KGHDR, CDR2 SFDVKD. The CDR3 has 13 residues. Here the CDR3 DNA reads TGTGCCACCAGTGCCCAGGGGAATCAGCCCCAGCATTTT. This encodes CATSAQGNQPQHF.